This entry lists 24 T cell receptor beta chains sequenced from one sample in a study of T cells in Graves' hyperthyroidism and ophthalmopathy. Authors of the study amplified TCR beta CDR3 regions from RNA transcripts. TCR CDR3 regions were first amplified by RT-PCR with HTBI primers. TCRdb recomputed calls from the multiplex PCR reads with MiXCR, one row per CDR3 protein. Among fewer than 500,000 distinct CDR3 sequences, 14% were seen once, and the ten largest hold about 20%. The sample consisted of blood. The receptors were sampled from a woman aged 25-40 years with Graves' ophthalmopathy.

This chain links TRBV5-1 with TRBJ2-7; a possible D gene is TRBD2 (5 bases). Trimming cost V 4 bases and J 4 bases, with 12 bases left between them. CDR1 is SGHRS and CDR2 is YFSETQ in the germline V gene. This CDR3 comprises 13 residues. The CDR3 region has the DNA TGCGCCAGCAGCCGTAGCGCCGATTACGAGCAGTACTTC. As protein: CASSRSADYEQYF.

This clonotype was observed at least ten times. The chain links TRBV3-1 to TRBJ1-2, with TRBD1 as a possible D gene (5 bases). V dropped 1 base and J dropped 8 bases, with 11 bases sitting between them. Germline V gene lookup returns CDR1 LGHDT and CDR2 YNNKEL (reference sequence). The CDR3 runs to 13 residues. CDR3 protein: CASSQGGASGYTF. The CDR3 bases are TGTGCCAGCAGCCAAGGGGGCGCATCCGGCTACACCTTC. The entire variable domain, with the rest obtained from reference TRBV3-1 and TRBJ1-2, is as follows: DTAVSQTPKYLVTQMGNDKSIKCEQNLGHDTMYWYKQDSKKFLKIMFSYNNKELIINETVPNRFSPKSPDKAHLNLHINSLELGDSAVYFCASSQGGASGYTFGSGTRLTVV.

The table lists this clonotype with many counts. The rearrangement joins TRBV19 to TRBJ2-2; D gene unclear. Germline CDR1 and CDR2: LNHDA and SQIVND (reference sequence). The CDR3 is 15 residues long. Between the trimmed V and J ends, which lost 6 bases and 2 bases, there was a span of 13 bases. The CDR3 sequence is CASRALVPNTGELFF. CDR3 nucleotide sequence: TGTGCCAGTAGAGCTTTGGTGCCAAACACCGGGGAGCTGTTTTTT.

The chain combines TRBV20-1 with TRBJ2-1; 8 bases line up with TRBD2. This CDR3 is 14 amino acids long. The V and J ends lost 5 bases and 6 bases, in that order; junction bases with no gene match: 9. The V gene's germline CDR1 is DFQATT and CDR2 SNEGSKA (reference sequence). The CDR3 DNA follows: TGCAGTGCTCCCCCCGGCGGGAGGCCCAATGAGCAGTTCTTC. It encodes CSAPPGGRPNEQFF.

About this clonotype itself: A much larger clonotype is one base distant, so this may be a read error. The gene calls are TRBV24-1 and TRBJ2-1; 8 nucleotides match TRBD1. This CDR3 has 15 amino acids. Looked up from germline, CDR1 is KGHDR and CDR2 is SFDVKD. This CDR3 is CAAGGPDRVYNEQSF. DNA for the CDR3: TGTGCCGCCGGAGGCCCGGACAGGGTATACAATGAGCAGTCCTTC.

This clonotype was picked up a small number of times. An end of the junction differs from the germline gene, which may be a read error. CDR3 coding DNA: TGCGCCAGCAGCTTTGGGGGAACGAACGCCGGGGAGCTGTTTTTT. Amino acids: CASSFGGTNAGELFF. The rearrangement uses TRBV5-1 and TRBJ2-2, with D perhaps given as TRBD1 or TRBD2 (5 bases each). The CDR3 extends over 15 amino acids. Germline V gene lookup returns CDR1 SGHRS and CDR2 YFSETQ.

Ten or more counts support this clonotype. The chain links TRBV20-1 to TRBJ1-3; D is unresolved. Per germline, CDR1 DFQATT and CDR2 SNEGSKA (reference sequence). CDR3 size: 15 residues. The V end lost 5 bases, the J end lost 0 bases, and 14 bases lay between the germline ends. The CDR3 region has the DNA TGCAGTGCTGGAGGACTGGGAAGCTCTGGAAACACCATATATTTT. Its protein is CSAGGLGSSGNTIYF.

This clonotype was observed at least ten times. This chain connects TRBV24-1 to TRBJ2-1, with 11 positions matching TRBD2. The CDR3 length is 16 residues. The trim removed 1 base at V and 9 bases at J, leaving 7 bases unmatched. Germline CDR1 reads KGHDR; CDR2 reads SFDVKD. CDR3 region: CATSDFTLAGGREQFF. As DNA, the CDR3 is TGTGCCACCAGTGATTTCACTTTAGCGGGGGGGCGTGAGCAGTTCTTC.

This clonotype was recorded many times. The CDR3 sequence: CASSRGRGEAFF. The CDR3 DNA reads as TGTGCCAGCAGCAGGGGCCGCGGTGAAGCTTTCTTT. The chain combines TRBV7-3 with TRBJ1-1; D might be TRBD1 (5 bases). Germline V lookup: CDR1 SGHTA, CDR2 FQGTGA. The CDR3 extends over 12 amino acids. V lost 5 bases and J lost 7, with 11 bases in between. Using reference TRBV7-3 and TRBJ1-1 for the parts outside the CDR3, the full variable domain is GAGVSQTPSNKVTEKGKYVELRCDPISGHTALYWYRQSLGQGPEFLIYFQGTGAADDSGLPNDRFFAVRPEGSVSTLKIQRTERGDSAVYLCASSRGRGEAFFGQGTRLTVV.

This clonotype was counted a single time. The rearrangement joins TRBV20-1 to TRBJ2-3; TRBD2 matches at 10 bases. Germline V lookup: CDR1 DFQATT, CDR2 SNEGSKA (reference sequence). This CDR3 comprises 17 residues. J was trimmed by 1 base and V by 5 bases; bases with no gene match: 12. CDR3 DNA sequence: TGCAGTGCTGCGACTAGCGGGCCCTTGACAGGCACAGATACGCAGTATTTT. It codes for CSAATSGPLTGTDTQYF.

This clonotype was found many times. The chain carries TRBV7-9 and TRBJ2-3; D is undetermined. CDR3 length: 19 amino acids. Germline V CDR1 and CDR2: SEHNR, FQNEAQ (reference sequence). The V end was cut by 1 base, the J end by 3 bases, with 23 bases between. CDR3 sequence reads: CASSLDGRTGNHGTDTQYF. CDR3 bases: TGTGCCAGCAGCTTAGATGGAAGGACGGGCAATCATGGAACAGATACGCAGTATTTT. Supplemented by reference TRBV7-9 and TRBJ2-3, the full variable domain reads DTGVSQNPRHKITKRGQNVTFRCDPISEHNRLYWYRQTLGQGPEFLTYFQNEAQLEKSRLLSDRFSAERPKGSFSTLEIQRTEQGDSAMYLCASSLDGRTGNHGTDTQYFGPGTRLTVL.

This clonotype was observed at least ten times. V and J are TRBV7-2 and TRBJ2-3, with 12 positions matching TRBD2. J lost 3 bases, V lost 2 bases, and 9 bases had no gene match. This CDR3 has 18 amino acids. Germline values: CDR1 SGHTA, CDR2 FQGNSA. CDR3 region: CASSLRPSGGARTDTQYF. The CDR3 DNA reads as TGTGCCAGCAGCTTAAGGCCTAGCGGGGGGGCGAGGACAGATACGCAGTATTTT.

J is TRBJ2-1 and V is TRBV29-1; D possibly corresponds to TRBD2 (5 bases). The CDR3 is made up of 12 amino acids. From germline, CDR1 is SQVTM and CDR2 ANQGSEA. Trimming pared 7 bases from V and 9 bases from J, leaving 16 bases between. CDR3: CSGVPEGAEQFF. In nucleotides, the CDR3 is TGCAGCGGCGTACCAGAGGGTGCTGAGCAGTTCTTC.

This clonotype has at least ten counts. In nucleotides, the CDR3 is TGTGCCAGCAGTTCGCAAGGAACAGGGAGGGGAACTGAAGCTTTCTTT. As protein: CASSSQGTGRGTEAFF. This chain uses TRBV6-2 or TRBV6-3 with TRBJ1-1; possibly TRBD1 for D (6 bases). CDR1 and CDR2 from the germline V gene are MNHEY and SVGEGT. The CDR3 is 16 residues long. The ends were cut back, 4 bases at V and 5 bases at J, with 20 bases in the middle.

CDR3: CAWSGGPAGTQYF. The CDR3 bases are TGTGCCTGGAGCGGGGGGCCGGCGGGGACCCAGTACTTC. The V call is TRBV30, the J call TRBJ2-5; D possibly corresponds to TRBD2 (7 bases). Trimming shortened V by 3 bases and J by 7 bases, and 15 bases separated the two germline ends. This CDR3 spans 13 amino acids. Germline assignment: CDR1 GTSNPN and CDR2 SVGIG (reference sequence).

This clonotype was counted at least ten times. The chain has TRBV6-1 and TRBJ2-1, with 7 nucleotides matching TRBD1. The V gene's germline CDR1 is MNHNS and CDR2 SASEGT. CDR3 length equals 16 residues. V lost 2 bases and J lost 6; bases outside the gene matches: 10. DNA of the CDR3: TGTGCCAGCAGTGAAATAAGGGGGCCGTCGACCAATGAGCAGTTCTTC. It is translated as CASSEIRGPSTNEQFF.

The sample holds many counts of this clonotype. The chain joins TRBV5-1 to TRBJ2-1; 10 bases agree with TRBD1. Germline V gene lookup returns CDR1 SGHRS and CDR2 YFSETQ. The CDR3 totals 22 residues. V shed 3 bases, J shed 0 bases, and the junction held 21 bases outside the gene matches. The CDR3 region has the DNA TGCGCCAGCAGCTCGGACAAAGCTCGGACAGGGGGTCTATCAAGCTCCTACAATGAGCAGTTCTTC. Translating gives CASSSDKARTGGLSSSYNEQFF.

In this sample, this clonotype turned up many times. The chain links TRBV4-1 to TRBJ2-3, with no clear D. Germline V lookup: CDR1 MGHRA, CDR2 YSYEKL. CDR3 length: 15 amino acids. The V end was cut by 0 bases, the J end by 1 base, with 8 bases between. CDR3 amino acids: CASSQEQLRTDTQYF. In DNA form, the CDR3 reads TGCGCCAGCAGCCAAGAGCAGCTACGCACAGATACGCAGTATTTT.

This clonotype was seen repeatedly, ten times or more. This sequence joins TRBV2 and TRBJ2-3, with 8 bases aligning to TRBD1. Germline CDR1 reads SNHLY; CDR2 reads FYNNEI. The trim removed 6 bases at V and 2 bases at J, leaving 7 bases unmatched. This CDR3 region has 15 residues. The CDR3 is CASRDRDRSTDTQYF. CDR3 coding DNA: TGTGCCAGCAGGGACCGGGACAGGTCCACAGATACGCAGTATTTT. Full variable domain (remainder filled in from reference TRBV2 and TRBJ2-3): EPEVTQTPSHQVTQMGQEVILRCVPISNHLYFYWYRQILGQKVEFLVSFYNNEISEKSEIFDDQFSVERPDGSNFTLKIRSTKLEDSAMYFCASRDRDRSTDTQYFGPGTRLTVL.

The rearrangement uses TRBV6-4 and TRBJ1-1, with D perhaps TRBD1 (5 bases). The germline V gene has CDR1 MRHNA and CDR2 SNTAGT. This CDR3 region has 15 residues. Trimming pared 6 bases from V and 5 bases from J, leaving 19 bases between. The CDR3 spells CASRGSSEGNTEAFF. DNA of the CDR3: TGTGCCAGCAGGGGCTCTTCAGAGGGGAATACTGAAGCTTTCTTT.

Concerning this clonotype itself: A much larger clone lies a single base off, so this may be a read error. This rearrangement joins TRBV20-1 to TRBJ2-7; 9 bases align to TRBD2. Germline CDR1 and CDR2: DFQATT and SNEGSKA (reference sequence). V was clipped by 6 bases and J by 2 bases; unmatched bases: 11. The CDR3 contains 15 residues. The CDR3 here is CSAPSSSGSPYEQYF. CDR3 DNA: TGCAGTGCCCCCAGTAGTAGCGGGAGCCCCTACGAGCAGTACTTC.

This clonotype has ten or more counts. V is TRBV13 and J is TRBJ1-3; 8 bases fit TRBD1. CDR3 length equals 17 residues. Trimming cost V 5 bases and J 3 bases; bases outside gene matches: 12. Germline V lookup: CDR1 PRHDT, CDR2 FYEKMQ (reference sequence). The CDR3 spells CASSPRQGRISGNTIYF. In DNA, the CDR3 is TGTGCCAGCAGCCCGAGACAGGGGAGGATAAGTGGAAACACCATATATTTT.

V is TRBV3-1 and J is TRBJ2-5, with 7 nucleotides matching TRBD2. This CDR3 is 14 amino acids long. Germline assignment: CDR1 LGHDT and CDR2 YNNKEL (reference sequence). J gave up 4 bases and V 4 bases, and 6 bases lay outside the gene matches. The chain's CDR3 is CASSLSGGTETQYF. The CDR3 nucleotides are TGTGCCAGCAGCCTCTCCGGGGGGACAGAGACCCAGTACTTC.

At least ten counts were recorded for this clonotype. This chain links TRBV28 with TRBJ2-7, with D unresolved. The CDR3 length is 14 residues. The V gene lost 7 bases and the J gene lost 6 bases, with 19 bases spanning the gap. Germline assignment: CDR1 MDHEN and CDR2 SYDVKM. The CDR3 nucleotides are TGTGCCAGCACTCCGCCCGGCCTCCCTTTCGAGCAGTACTTC. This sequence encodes CASTPPGLPFEQYF.